This T cell receptor (beta chain) was found in a study of molecular identifiers for immune sequencing clone quantification. There are many counts of this clonotype. Researchers sorted naive CD8 T cells as cells that were CD8+CD4-CCR7+CD45RA+. TCRdb analysed the PCR reads with MiXCR anew, one entry per CDR3 protein. The table shows over 50,000 distinct CDR3 sequences, with 36% occurring only once. The sample taken for sequencing was naive CD8+ T cells from blood, with Jurkat cell RNA spiked in. Subset reported: FACS-sorted CD8+CD4-CCR7+CD45RA+ naive T cells. The receptor was isolated from a human donor in good health. Some libraries in this study had Jurkat cell RNA spiked in.

The CDR3 region has the DNA TGTGCCAGCAGCTTAGCCCGGGGGTATGAGCAGTTCTTC. Translated, it gives CASSLARGYEQFF. This chain connects TRBV7-2 to TRBJ2-1; tentative D call: TRBD2 (6 bases). The CDR3 sequence is 13 residues long. Germline CDR1 and CDR2: SGHTA and FQGNSA. Deletions cut 0 bases from V and 8 bases from J, with 8 bases between.